This entry lists 30 T cell receptor beta chains sequenced from one sample in a study of T cell responses to AZD1222 COVID-19 vaccine. Clones were read by immunoSEQ multiplex PCR, and TCRdb kept only the in-frame ones, dropping some. The sample has around 100,000 clones, approximately 90% seen once. The sequencing here drew on peripheral blood, taken on day 0 of AZD1222 vaccination. These TCRs come from an adult in good health.

This rearrangement joins TRBV9 to TRBJ1-1; the D gene is possibly TRBD1 (6 bases). The V gene lost 3 bases and the J gene lost 6 bases, with 12 bases spanning the gap. The CDR3 length is 13 residues. Germline V CDR1 and CDR2: SGDLS, YYNGEE. The CDR3 bases are TGTGCCAGCAGCGGGGACACGTGGGCTGAAGCTTTCTTT. Its translation: CASSGDTWAEAFF. The whole variable domain, remainder taken from reference TRBV9 and TRBJ1-1, is DSGVTQTPKHLITATGQRVTLRCSPRSGDLSVYWYQQSLDQGLQFLIQYYNGEERAKGNILERFSAQQFPDLHSELNLSSLELGDSALYFCASSGDTWAEAFFGQGTRLTVV.

The chain recombines TRBV6-2 or TRBV6-3 with TRBJ2-7; D might be TRBD1 (5 bases). This CDR3 has 12 amino acids. Per germline, CDR1 MNHEY and CDR2 SVGEGT. V gave up 4 bases and J gave up 4 bases, with 8 bases separating them. The CDR3 bases are TGTGCCAGCAGTTTGACAGAATACGAGCAGTACTTC. Translating gives CASSLTEYEQYF.

By sample fraction, this clone is medium-sized. This rearrangement joins TRBV5-8 to TRBJ1-2, with 7 positions matching TRBD1. CDR3 length equals 13 residues. V was clipped by 6 bases and J by 2 bases; unmatched bases: 4. Per the germline V gene, CDR1 is SGHTS and CDR2 is YDEGEE. The CDR3 nucleotides are TGTGCCAGCAACCCAGGGGGGAACTATGGCTACACCTTC. This codes for CASNPGGNYGYTF.

The chain employs TRBV5-6 and TRBJ2-5; 8 bases are shared with TRBD2. CDR1 and CDR2 from the germline V gene are SGHDT and YYEEEE. V lost 4 bases, J lost 5 bases, and 4 bases stayed unmatched. The CDR3 has 13 residues. CDR3 amino acids: CASSNSGVETQYF. CDR3 nucleotides: TGTGCCAGCAGCAATAGCGGGGTTGAGACCCAGTACTTC. The variable domain in full, completed from reference TRBV5-6 and TRBJ2-5, reads DAGVTQSPTHLIKTRGQQVTLRCSPKSGHDTVSWYQQALGQGPQFIFQYYEEEERQRGNFPDRFSGHQFPNYSSELNVNALLLGDSALYLCASSNSGVETQYFGPGTRLLVL.

The chain joins TRBV5-6 to TRBJ1-6, with D unclear. This CDR3 spans 14 amino acids. Trimming pared 4 bases from V and 10 bases from J, leaving 15 bases between. Germline V gives CDR1 SGHDT, CDR2 YYEEEE. CDR3 sequence (DNA): TGTGCCAGCAGCCCTGTTGGGGTTAGATCACCCCTCCACTTT. It is translated as CASSPVGVRSPLHF.

The chain couples TRBV24-1 to TRBJ1-1, with TRBD1 identical over 9 bases. V shed 4 bases, J shed 8 bases, and the junction held 7 bases outside the gene matches. Germline assignment: CDR1 KGHDR and CDR2 SFDVKD. The CDR3 has 14 amino acids. CDR3 DNA sequence: TGTGCCACCAGTGACCCGGGACAGGGTAGGGAAGCTTTCTTT. It translates to CATSDPGQGREAFF.

The genes are TRBV7-2 and TRBJ1-3; 10 nucleotides line up with TRBD1. The ends lost 5 bases at V and 9 bases at J; junction bases unmatched: 10. CDR3 size: 15 residues. Germline CDR1 SGHTA, CDR2 FQGNSA. In nucleotides, the CDR3 is TGTGCCAGCAGCCCCCTCGGGACAGGGGCCCGCACCATATATTTT. It yields the protein CASSPLGTGARTIYF. The full variable domain, completed using reference TRBV7-2 and TRBJ1-3, is GAGVSQSPSNKVTEKGKDVELRCDPISGHTALYWYRQSLGQGLEFLIYFQGNSAPDKSGLPSDRFSAERTGGSVSTLTIQRTQQEDSAVYLCASSPLGTGARTIYFGEGSWLTVV.

The chain combines TRBV6-5 with TRBJ1-1; 7 bases are a match to TRBD1. V shed 7 bases and J 0 bases; nucleotides not matched to a gene: 8. CDR1 and CDR2 (germline): MNHEY, SVGAGI. This CDR3 region has 15 residues. The CDR3 here is CASTRDRAMNTEAFF. The CDR3 coding sequence is TGTGCCAGCACCCGGGACAGAGCTATGAACACTGAAGCTTTCTTT.

This clone was picked up one time. The chain is built from TRBV18 and TRBJ2-7; weak D call: TRBD1 (5 bases). Trimming left V 3 bases short and J 7 bases short, with 19 bases between. Per germline, CDR1 KGHSH and CDR2 LQKENI. The CDR3 is made up of 15 amino acids. CDR3 in DNA: TGTGCCAGCTCACCTCCGAACAGGCCCTCGCGGGAGCAGTACTTC. It yields the protein CASSPPNRPSREQYF.

This clone was seen only once. The chain carries TRBV5-4 and TRBJ2-7; 7 bases align to TRBD1. The junction had 7 bases not matched to a gene; V was cut back by 0 bases and J by 4 bases. Per germline, CDR1 SGHNT and CDR2 YYREEE (reference sequence). The CDR3 has 15 residues. The CDR3 loop is CASSLGTGLYYEQYF. The CDR3 nucleotides read TGTGCCAGCAGCTTGGGGACAGGTCTCTATTACGAGCAGTACTTC.

This sequence joins TRBV18 and TRBJ2-7; 7 bases fit TRBD2. CDR1 is KGHSH, CDR2 LQKENI, per germline. CDR3 size: 14 residues. J gave up 3 bases and V 1 base, and 3 bases lay outside the gene matches. The CDR3 DNA is TGTGCCAGCTCACCACTCGGGGGGAACTACGAGCAGTACTTC. It codes for CASSPLGGNYEQYF. Together with reference TRBV18 and TRBJ2-7, the CDR3 gives the full variable domain: NAGVMQNPRHLVRRRGQEARLRCSPMKGHSHVYWYRQLPEEGLKFMVYLQKENIIDESGMPKERFSAEFPKEGPSILRIQQVVRGDSAAYFCASSPLGGNYEQYFGPGTRLTVT.

This clone has a single count. The V and J genes are TRBV9 and TRBJ1-1; maybe TRBD1 (5 bases). Trimming shortened V by 5 bases and J by 1 base, and 12 bases separated the two germline ends. The CDR3 has 14 amino acids. Per germline, CDR1 SGDLS and CDR2 YYNGEE. The CDR3 loop reads CASRRGGGNTEAFF. The CDR3 DNA reads TGTGCCAGCAGGCGCGGGGGAGGGAACACTGAAGCTTTCTTT.

This chain uses TRBV2 with TRBJ1-6; the D is unclear. V was shortened by 6 bases and J by 7 bases, with 22 bases between the two germline ends. The CDR3 has 17 amino acids. Germline V gene sequence: CDR1 SNHLY, CDR2 FYNNEI. The CDR3 region is CASSTTSGPAKNSPLHF. The CDR3 DNA is TGTGCCAGCAGCACTACCTCCGGACCGGCAAAAAATTCACCCCTCCACTTT.

The chain is built from TRBV29-1 and TRBJ2-1; D might be TRBD2 (5 bases). With 3 bases removed from V and 5 bases from J, the gap between germline ends came to 29 bases. The CDR3 extends over 19 amino acids. Germline V gives CDR1 SQVTM, CDR2 ANQGSEA. The CDR3 spells CSVEIPTGTFGNVDNEQFF. CDR3 nucleotides: TGCAGCGTTGAGATCCCTACGGGCACCTTCGGGAATGTGGACAATGAGCAGTTCTTC.

The chain uses TRBV6-5 and TRBJ1-5; maybe TRBD1 (5 bases). Trimming removed 10 bases at V and 7 bases at J, with 8 bases between. Germline-derived CDR1 and CDR2 are MNHEY and SVGAGI. CDR3 length: 10 residues. CDR3 sequence reads: CATGRQPQHF. For the CDR3, the DNA is TGTGCCACAGGGAGGCAGCCCCAGCATTTT.

The rearrangement joins TRBV7-2 to TRBJ1-6; 9 bases match TRBD1. CDR1 is SGHTA and CDR2 is FQGNSA in the germline V gene. The ends lost 2 bases at V and 1 base at J; junction bases unmatched: 9. The CDR3 spans 19 residues. CDR3 residues: CASSLIGTGTLSYNSPLHF. Here the CDR3 DNA reads TGTGCCAGCAGCTTAATCGGGACAGGGACCTTGTCCTATAATTCACCCCTCCACTTT.

This chain joins TRBV2 and TRBJ1-5; the match to TRBD1 covers 10 bases. J was trimmed by 2 bases and V by 3 bases; bases with no gene match: 1. CDR3 length: 15 amino acids. Germline V gives CDR1 SNHLY, CDR2 FYNNEI. The CDR3 DNA reads TGTGCCAGCAGTGATGGACAGGGGGGCAATCAGCCCCAGCATTTT. It is translated as CASSDGQGGNQPQHF. Filled out from reference TRBV2 and TRBJ1-5, the complete variable domain reads EPEVTQTPSHQVTQMGQEVILRCVPISNHLYFYWYRQILGQKVEFLVSFYNNEISEKSEIFDDQFSVERPDGSNFTLKIRSTKLEDSAMYFCASSDGQGGNQPQHFGDGTRLSIL.

The chain couples TRBV4-1 to TRBJ2-3; either TRBD1 or TRBD2 may fit D (5 bases each). CDR3 length equals 16 residues. Trimming removed 4 bases at V and 1 base at J, with 15 bases between. The germline V gene has CDR1 MGHRA and CDR2 YSYEKL. The CDR3 region has the DNA TGCGCCAGCAGCCGAACGCCAGGGACGGGCACAGATACGCAGTATTTT. It codes for CASSRTPGTGTDTQYF.

The chain couples TRBV2 to TRBJ1-5; D possibly corresponds to TRBD1 (5 bases). From germline, CDR1 is SNHLY and CDR2 FYNNEI. The CDR3 spans 15 residues. The germline V and J ends were trimmed by 8 bases and 7 bases, with 21 bases remaining between them. The DNA of the CDR3 is TGTGCCAGCTCCTTTGACGGGGGGTCAGGGCAGCCCCAGCATTTT. Amino acid sequence: CASSFDGGSGQPQHF.

V and J are TRBV20-1 and TRBJ1-5, with no clear D. The ends were cut back, 3 bases at V and 0 bases at J, with 21 bases in the middle. The CDR3 covers 18 residues. Germline V gives CDR1 DFQATT, CDR2 SNEGSKA (reference sequence). CDR3 nucleotides: TGCAGTGCTAGTGGCCCCATCGTGCGGGTGTCTAGCAATCAGCCCCAGCATTTT. This translates into CSASGPIVRVSSNQPQHF.

V is TRBV19 and J is TRBJ2-3, with TRBD1 identical over 8 bases. The junction had 4 bases not matched to a gene; V was cut back by 1 base and J by 4 bases. Germline V CDR1 and CDR2: LNHDA, SQIVND (reference sequence). This CDR3 has 15 residues. CDR3 in amino acids: CASSIGTGFADTQYF. As DNA, the CDR3 is TGTGCCAGTAGTATAGGGACAGGGTTCGCAGATACGCAGTATTTT.

The chain has TRBV5-1 and TRBJ2-2; 8 bases are a match to TRBD1. The CDR3 has 15 residues. The germline CDR1 and CDR2 sequences are SGHRS and YFSETQ. V shed 6 bases and J 1 base; nucleotides not matched to a gene: 5. The CDR3 region is CASTLGTGNTGELFF. DNA of the CDR3: TGCGCCAGCACCCTCGGGACAGGGAACACCGGGGAGCTGTTTTTT.

The chain carries TRBV18 and TRBJ1-6; TRBD1 is a possible D gene (6 bases). The germline gives CDR1 KGHSH, CDR2 LQKENI. Trimming left V 10 bases short and J 5 bases short, with 21 bases between. The CDR3 loop spans 16 amino acids. Written as DNA, the CDR3 is TGTGCCACCTCCCTCAGGACAGCAATTAATAATTCACCCCTCCACTTT. Amino acids: CATSLRTAINNSPLHF. Using reference TRBV18 and TRBJ1-6 for the parts outside the CDR3, the full variable domain is NAGVMQNPRHLVRRRGQEARLRCSPMKGHSHVYWYRQLPEEGLKFMVYLQKENIIDESGMPKERFSAEFPKEGPSILRIQQVVRGDSAAYFCATSLRTAINNSPLHFGNGTRLTVT.

This clone showed up just once. The rearrangement uses TRBV2 and TRBJ1-4, with D perhaps TRBD1 (6 bases). V dropped 8 bases and J dropped 6 bases, with 16 bases sitting between them. Germline V gives CDR1 SNHLY, CDR2 FYNNEI. This CDR3 is 14 amino acids long. This CDR3 reads CASSGGQGDEKLFF. CDR3 DNA sequence: TGTGCCAGCTCGGGGGGGCAGGGAGATGAAAAACTGTTTTTT.

The V gene is TRBV28, the J gene TRBJ2-7; 7 bases are shared with TRBD1. Germline CDR1 and CDR2: MDHEN and SYDVKM. CDR3 size: 16 residues. V dropped 5 bases and J dropped 0; count of bases not matched to a gene: 10. The CDR3 DNA reads as TGTGCCAGCAGTAACGACAGGGCTGCCATCTCCTACGAGCAGTACTTC. It specifies CASSNDRAAISYEQYF.

The chain is built from TRBV7-8 and TRBJ1-1, with D uncertain. The CDR3 spans 14 residues. V was shortened by 2 bases and J by 3 bases, with 10 bases between the two germline ends. Germline loops: CDR1 SGHVS, CDR2 FQNEAQ. CDR3 amino acids: CASSLSPEDTEAFF. The CDR3 nucleotides are TGTGCCAGCAGCTTAAGTCCTGAGGACACTGAAGCTTTCTTT.

This chain uses TRBV10-3 with TRBJ2-5, with 9 nucleotides matching TRBD1. After removal of 7 bases from V and 0 bases from J, the junction contained 6 bases not matched to a gene. This CDR3 region has 15 residues. Germline-derived CDR1 and CDR2 are ENHRY and SYGVKD. This CDR3 is CAIKSGQGYQETQYF. Here the CDR3 DNA reads TGTGCCATCAAGTCCGGACAGGGGTACCAAGAGACCCAGTACTTC.

The chain employs TRBV7-3 and TRBJ2-1, with a tentative D call TRBD1 (6 bases). This CDR3 has 14 residues. V shed 2 bases and J shed 2 bases, with 7 bases lying between them. The germline V gene has CDR1 SGHTA and CDR2 FQGTGA. As DNA, the CDR3 is TGTGCCAGCAGCTTACAGGGGACCTACAATGAGCAGTTCTTC. Protein product: CASSLQGTYNEQFF.

This clone was recorded once. This chain links TRBV25-1 with TRBJ2-7, with TRBD2 matching over 9 bases. Germline V gives CDR1 MGHDK, CDR2 SYGVNS. The CDR3 is 16 residues long. Unmatched junction bases numbered 5, after V lost 0 bases and J lost 2 bases. The CDR3 DNA reads TGTGCCAGCAGTGAATATTGGACTAGCGCACCCTACGAGCAGTACTTC. It translates to CASSEYWTSAPYEQYF.

This chain links TRBV4-3 with TRBJ1-1, with D perhaps TRBD1 (5 bases). This CDR3 is built from 13 residues. Trimming shortened V by 6 bases and J by 6 bases, and 14 bases separated the two germline ends. Germline loops: CDR1 LGHNA, CDR2 YSLEER. The CDR3: CASRPTGVAEAFF. CDR3 DNA sequence: TGCGCCAGCAGACCAACGGGGGTCGCTGAAGCTTTCTTT.